These 18 T cell receptor beta chains originate from one sample sequenced in a study of T cells in Graves' hyperthyroidism and ophthalmopathy. Authors of the study amplified TCR beta CDR3 regions from RNA transcripts. The HTBI primer set was used in a first-round RT-PCR of the TCR CDR3. TCRdb used MiXCR to reprocess the multiplex PCR reads, holding one entry per CDR3 protein. The sample consists of some 210,000 distinct CDR3 sequences, over 15% of them appearing once. The sample comprised blood. All receptors derive from a man in his fifties or sixties with Graves' hyperthyroidism.

J is TRBJ1-4 and V is TRBV27; D perhaps matches TRBD1 (5 bases). Germline loops: CDR1 MNHEY, CDR2 SMNVEV (reference sequence). V lost 3 bases and J 8 bases, leaving 7 bases between the germline ends. The CDR3 has 12 amino acids. The CDR3 DNA follows: TGTGCCAGCAGTTTCTGGGGGGAAAAACTGTTTTTT. The encoded protein is CASSFWGEKLFF.

This clonotype was seen more than once but under ten times. This chain joins TRBV2 and TRBJ2-7; 10 bases align to TRBD1. V shed 3 bases and J 8 bases; nucleotides not matched to a gene: 10. Looked up from germline, CDR1 is SNHLY and CDR2 is FYNNEI. The CDR3 contains 15 residues. CDR3 nucleotide sequence: TGTGCCAGCAGTGAGACAGGGGGCGAAGATGGAAAGCAGTACTTC. Amino acids: CASSETGGEDGKQYF.

This clonotype has at least ten counts. This chain uses TRBV20-1 with TRBJ2-5; TRBD2 is a possible D gene (5 bases). Trimming stripped 1 base from V and 3 bases from J, with 21 bases between. The CDR3 is 17 amino acids. Germline V gene data show CDR1 as DFQATT and CDR2 as SNEGSKA (reference sequence). The DNA for the CDR3 is TGCAGTGCTAGAGGGGCCGAGGGTGGAGCGGCAGAAGAGACCCAGTACTTC. The encoded protein is CSARGAEGGAAEETQYF.

V and J are TRBV20-1 and TRBJ2-5; TRBD1 aligns across 9 bases. This CDR3 comprises 14 residues. Germline CDR1 is DFQATT and CDR2 is SNEGSKA (reference sequence). J was trimmed by 2 bases and V by 6 bases; bases with no gene match: 7. The CDR3 sequence is CSAKPTGGQETQYF. CDR3 DNA sequence: TGCAGTGCCAAGCCGACAGGGGGGCAAGAGACCCAGTACTTC.

As DNA, the CDR3 is TGTGCCAGCCCTCGTGGGAATGAGCAGTTCTTC. Translated, it gives CASPRGNEQFF. V gene TRBV28 combines with J gene TRBJ2-1, with unresolved D. The germline CDR1 and CDR2 sequences are MDHEN and SYDVKM. The germline V and J ends were trimmed by 8 bases and 7 bases, with 9 bases remaining between them. The CDR3 extends over 11 amino acids.

The gene calls are TRBV6-1 and TRBJ1-5; no reliable D call. V lost 5 bases, J lost 4 bases, and 9 bases lay in between. The CDR3 has 13 residues. Germline V gene lookup returns CDR1 MNHNS and CDR2 SASEGT. Here the CDR3 DNA reads TGTGCCAGCAGTTACCGGGGTAATCAGCCCCAGCATTTT. It specifies CASSYRGNQPQHF.

The gene calls are TRBV5-1 and TRBJ2-6, with a weak D call TRBD1 (6 bases). Germline V gives CDR1 SGHRS, CDR2 YFSETQ. Trimming took 3 bases from V and 0 from J, leaving 16 bases between them. The CDR3 covers 18 residues. In DNA, the CDR3 is TGCGCCAGCAGCTCCGGGACAATTTCTTACTCTGGGGCCAACGTCCTGACTTTC. This sequence encodes CASSSGTISYSGANVLTF.

The chain has TRBV9 and TRBJ2-5, with TRBD2 matching 9 bases. The germline gives CDR1 SGDLS, CDR2 YYNGEE. With 3 bases clipped from V and 1 base from J, the junction kept 22 bases outside the gene matches. This CDR3 has 21 residues. The CDR3 DNA reads as TGTGCCAGCAGCGCTTACCCCGGGACAGCTATCCTAGCGGGGACCCAAGAGACCCAGTACTTC. Its protein product is CASSAYPGTAILAGTQETQYF.

The chain links TRBV13 to TRBJ1-1, with a tentative D call TRBD1 (5 bases). V gave up 5 bases and J gave up 0 bases, with 16 bases separating them. The germline V gene encodes CDR1 PRHDT and CDR2 FYEKMQ (reference sequence). This CDR3 spans 16 amino acids. The CDR3 DNA is TGTGCCAGCAGCCTGGCTGGAGGGGTGCTGAACACTGAAGCTTTCTTT. Residues: CASSLAGGVLNTEAFF.

This chain joins TRBV11-3 and TRBJ2-2; 8 bases align to TRBD1. The V segment lost 0 bases and the J segment 6 bases; nucleotides outside the gene matches: 3. The CDR3 is made up of 15 amino acids. Germline V CDR1 and CDR2: SGHNT, YENEEA. The CDR3 reads CASSLDYRGSGELFF. CDR3 nucleotides: TGTGCCAGCAGCTTAGATTACAGGGGGTCCGGGGAGCTGTTTTTT.

This rearrangement joins TRBV27 to TRBJ1-6; D is possibly TRBD1 (5 bases). CDR3 length equals 13 residues. CDR1 is MNHEY and CDR2 is SMNVEV in the germline V gene (reference sequence). The V gene lost 3 bases and the J gene lost 13 bases, with 13 bases spanning the gap. The CDR3 coding sequence is TGTGCCAGCAGTTTGGGGGGTACCAACCCCCTCCACTTT. Translating gives CASSLGGTNPLHF.

This chain uses TRBV20-1 with TRBJ2-1; TRBD2 aligns across 10 bases. The CDR3 sequence is 14 residues long. Looked up from germline, CDR1 is DFQATT and CDR2 is SNEGSKA (reference sequence). With 5 bases clipped from V and 4 bases from J, the junction kept 5 bases outside the gene matches. CDR3 residues: CSALAGGYYNEQFF. For the CDR3, the DNA is TGCAGTGCTTTAGCGGGAGGATATTACAATGAGCAGTTCTTC.

This clonotype showed up just a few times. This chain uses TRBV5-1 with TRBJ2-1; D is unresolved. Trimming left V 3 bases short and J 5 bases short, with 15 bases between. The CDR3 runs 15 residues. Looked up from germline, CDR1 is SGHRS and CDR2 is YFSETQ. For the CDR3, the DNA is TGCGCCAGCAGCTCCTATTTCGACGGTAACAATGAGCAGTTCTTC. Translated, it gives CASSSYFDGNNEQFF. Based on the CDR3 plus reference TRBV5-1 and TRBJ2-1, the full variable domain is KAGVTQTPRYLIKTRGQQVTLSCSPISGHRSVSWYQQTPGQGLQFLFEYFSETQRNKGNFPGRFSGRQFSNSRSEMNVSTLELGDSALYLCASSSYFDGNNEQFFGPGTRLTVL.

Points on this clonotype: Given the absence of the conserved phenylalanine or tryptophan at the CDR3 end, a read error is likely. This chain joins TRBV2 and TRBJ1-1, with TRBD1 identical over 7 bases. The trim removed 7 bases at V and 1 base at J, leaving 6 bases unmatched. The germline CDR1 and CDR2 sequences are SNHLY and FYNNEI. This CDR3 comprises 14 residues. CDR3: CASTLDRANTEAFS. CDR3 DNA: TGTGCCAGCACCCTTGACAGGGCGAACACTGAAGCTTTCTCT.

The J gene is TRBJ2-4, the V gene TRBV18; the D gene could be TRBD1 or TRBD2 (5 bases each). Deletions cut 4 bases from V and 2 bases from J, with 12 bases between. Germline V gene sequence: CDR1 KGHSH, CDR2 LQKENI. The CDR3 contains 15 residues. CDR3 sequence reads: CASSLTGQTKNIQYF. The CDR3 DNA sequence: TGTGCCAGCTCACTGACGGGGCAAACCAAAAACATTCAGTACTTC. Using reference TRBV18 and TRBJ2-4 for the parts outside the CDR3, the full variable domain is NAGVMQNPRHLVRRRGQEARLRCSPMKGHSHVYWYRQLPEEGLKFMVYLQKENIIDESGMPKERFSAEFPKEGPSILRIQQVVRGDSAAYFCASSLTGQTKNIQYFGAGTRLSVL.

This clonotype was recorded many times. The chain combines TRBV28 with TRBJ1-2, with D perhaps matching TRBD1 (6 bases). V lost 5 bases and J 4 bases, leaving 17 bases between the germline ends. Germline assignment: CDR1 MDHEN and CDR2 SYDVKM. The CDR3 is made up of 15 amino acids. The CDR3 nucleotides read TGTGCCAGCAGTCCGATCCGGGACAACCGCTATGGCTACACCTTC. Amino acids: CASSPIRDNRYGYTF.

This clonotype has just a few counts. The chain couples TRBV9 to TRBJ2-2; D gene ambiguous. The V end was cut by 0 bases, the J end by 4 bases, with 13 bases between. This CDR3 has 16 residues. The germline gives CDR1 SGDLS, CDR2 YYNGEE. This chain's CDR3 is CASSVDPLLGTGELFF. As DNA, the CDR3 is TGTGCCAGCAGCGTAGACCCTTTATTGGGCACCGGGGAGCTGTTTTTT.

In regard to this clonotype: This may arise from a read error, as a much more abundant clone is one base away. This sequence joins TRBV12-3 or TRBV12-4 and TRBJ1-2; 7 bases match TRBD1. CDR3 size: 15 residues. V was pared by 5 bases and J by 4 bases, with 10 bases of the junction left unmatched. This CDR3 is CASSTDPRGGYGYTF. The DNA of the CDR3 is TGTGCCAGCAGTACCGACCCCAGGGGGGGCTATGGCTACACCTTC.